These T cell receptor beta chains were read from a single sample in a study of T cells in narcolepsy. Clones were read by immunoSEQ multiplex PCR, and TCRdb kept only the in-frame ones, dropping some. The sample records 20,000 to 25,000 clones, approximately 81% being singletons. The sample comprised memory (CD45RA-) CD4+ T cells from blood. These receptor sequences come from a human donor in good health. The CDR3 runs from the conserved cysteine through the conserved F or W. Fields, in order: clone size, J gene, D gene, V gene, CDR3 protein, CDR3 DNA. The D gene is left open where the match is weak. Expanded clones get a size class; other rows say once, few or many, or leave the size out.

.	TRBJ2-1	.	TRBV19	CASSIGGGEQFF	TGTGCCAGTAGTATAGGAGGGGGTGAGCAGTTCTTC
.	TRBJ1-6	.	TRBV18	CASSPGGDSPLHF	TGTGCCAGCTCACCCGGGGGTGATTCACCCCTCCACTTT
few	TRBJ1-3	TRBD1	TRBV7-8	CASSLVAGGTGNTIYF	TGTGCCAGCAGCTTAGTAGCAGGGGGCACTGGAAACACCATATATTTT
.	TRBJ1-1	.	TRBV5-6	CASSSRGMMNTEAFF	TGTGCCAGCAGCTCCCGGGGGATGATGAACACTGAAGCTTTCTTT
.	TRBJ1-1	.	TRBV6-5	CASSQDIMNTEAFF	TGTGCCAGCAGTCAAGACATCATGAACACTGAAGCTTTCTTT
.	TRBJ2-3	TRBD2	TRBV7-3	CASTRGGPDTQYF	TGTGCCAGCACCCGGGGGGGCCCAGATACGCAGTATTTT
.	TRBJ1-2	.	TRBV5-5	CASSSTGGELGYTF	TGTGCCAGCAGCTCCACGGGGGGGGAGCTTGGCTACACCTTC
.	TRBJ2-1	TRBD1	TRBV5-1	CASSTGGSGEQFF	TGCGCCAGCAGCACAGGGGGCAGCGGTGAGCAGTTCTTC
few	TRBJ1-5	TRBD1	TRBV5-1	CASSLGTGIENQPQHF	TGCGCCAGCAGCTTGGGGACAGGGATCGAAAATCAGCCCCAGCATTTT
.	TRBJ2-5	.	TRBV11-3	CASSPGQGNSETQYF	TGTGCCAGCAGCCCAGGCCAGGGGAATTCAGAGACCCAGTACTTC
.	TRBJ2-3	.	TRBV4-1	CASSQFGQTGTQYF	TGCGCCAGCAGCCAATTCGGGCAGACAGGTACGCAGTATTTT
few	TRBJ1-2	.	TRBV13	CASSLGDINGYTF	TGTGCCAGCAGCTTAGGTGACATAAATGGCTACACCTTC
.	TRBJ1-1	.	TRBV6-5	CASSYRGQNTEAFF	TGTGCCAGCAGTTACAGGGGCCAGAACACTGAAGCTTTCTTT
.	TRBJ2-5	TRBD1	TRBV5-6	CASNMGSHTRPGTGNF	TGTGCCAGCAACATGGGATCTCATACAAGGCCCGGGACAGGAAACTTC
.	TRBJ2-1	.	TRBV29-1	CSVDTQGVGNEQFF	TGCAGCGTTGACACCCAGGGCGTTGGGAATGAGCAGTTCTTC
few	TRBJ2-2	TRBD1	TRBV5-1	CASSPAGTGGRTGELFF	TGCGCCAGCAGCCCGGCGGGGACAGGGGGTCGAACCGGGGAGCTGTTTTTT
.	TRBJ1-4	.	TRBV5-1	CASSVGPGKHNEKLFF	TGCGCCAGCAGCGTCGGCCCCGGGAAACATAATGAAAAACTGTTTTTT
.	TRBJ1-1	TRBD1	TRBV2	CASSLNPGTGNTEAFF	TGTGCCAGCAGTTTAAACCCCGGGACAGGGAACACTGAAGCTTTCTTT
few	TRBJ1-2	TRBD1	TRBV19	CASSIPGTGKRGYTF	TGTGCCAGTAGTATCCCCGGGACAGGGAAGCGGGGCTACACCTTC
.	TRBJ2-5	.	TRBV19	CASSMGRFGETQYF	TGTGCCAGTAGTATGGGACGTTTCGGGGAGACCCAGTACTTC
.	TRBJ1-6	.	TRBV6-5	CASSEVPGSPLHF	TGTGCCAGCAGTGAAGTCCCTGGTTCACCCCTCCACTTT
.	TRBJ1-2	.	TRBV6-6	CASTKSRGGGYTF	TGTGCCAGCACCAAATCCAGGGGTGGCGGCTACACCTTC
.	TRBJ1-2	.	TRBV7-9	CASSQGGGRGYTF	TGTGCCAGCAGCCAAGGCGGGGGACGTGGCTACACCTTC
.	TRBJ2-5	.	TRBV29-1	CSIHFGTQYF	TGCAGCATTCACTTCGGGACCCAGTACTTC
once	TRBJ1-1	TRBD1	TRBV6-6	CASIGTAAKDTEAFF	TGTGCCAGCATCGGGACAGCCGCTAAAGACACTGAAGCTTTCTTT
.	TRBJ2-7	TRBD2	TRBV14	CASSLRGGSGEQYF	TGTGCCAGCAGCCTGAGGGGAGGGTCAGGCGAGCAGTACTTC
.	TRBJ1-6	.	TRBV6-1	CASTRRGRDSPLHF	TGTGCCAGCACTCGGCGGGGGAGGGATTCACCCCTCCACTTT
.	TRBJ1-5	.	TRBV15	CATSTGAMSNQPQHF	TGTGCCACCAGCACAGGGGCGATGAGCAATCAGCCCCAGCATTTT
.	TRBJ2-3	.	TRBV7-9	CASSLEGSTDTQYF	TGTGCCAGCAGCTTGGAGGGAAGCACAGATACGCAGTATTTT
.	TRBJ2-5	TRBD1	TRBV5-1	CASSFNRDRAKETQYF	TGCGCCAGCAGCTTTAACCGGGACAGGGCAAAAGAGACCCAGTACTTC
.	TRBJ1-1	TRBD1	TRBV2	CASSDRGTGSSEAFF	TGTGCCAGCAGTGATCGGGGGACAGGGAGTTCTGAAGCTTTCTTT
few	TRBJ2-7	.	TRBV5-1	CASSGNYRTIEQYF	TGCGCCAGCAGCGGAAACTACAGGACAATAGAGCAGTACTTC
.	TRBJ2-7	.	TRBV5-1	CASRVSSYEQYF	TGCGCCAGCAGAGTCAGTTCCTACGAGCAGTACTTC
.	TRBJ1-2	TRBD1	TRBV6-1	CASSEGRGNNYGYTF	TGTGCCAGCAGTGAAGGCAGGGGGAATAACTATGGCTACACCTTC
.	TRBJ1-1	TRBD1	TRBV7-9	CASSWGQGNTEAFF	TGTGCCAGCAGCTGGGGACAGGGAAACACTGAAGCTTTCTTT
.	TRBJ2-1	.	TRBV5-4	CASSPEPTRHNEQFF	TGTGCCAGCAGCCCCGAACCAACTAGGCACAATGAGCAGTTCTTC
.	TRBJ2-3	.	TRBV6-1	CASSERQAGPTDTQYF	TGTGCCAGCAGTGAACGTCAGGCAGGGCCCACAGATACGCAGTATTTT
few	TRBJ2-7	.	TRBV5-6	CASSPGGRDEQYF	TGTGCCAGCAGCCCGGGGGGCAGAGACGAGCAGTACTTC
.	TRBJ2-1	.	TRBV5-4	CASSQPLAVSYNEQFF	TGCGCCAGCAGCCAACCCTTAGCCGTCTCCTACAATGAGCAGTTCTTC
.	TRBJ2-5	.	TRBV5-1	CASSLEGWGQETQYF	TGCGCCAGCAGCTTGGAGGGCTGGGGTCAAGAGACCCAGTACTTC
.	TRBJ1-1	.	TRBV23-1	CASSRNSKNTEAFF	TGCGCCAGCAGTAGGAACAGCAAGAACACTGAAGCTTTCTTT
.	TRBJ1-2	.	TRBV11-2	CASSLLRGRYYGYTF	TGTGCCAGCAGCTTGCTCCGGGGTCGTTACTATGGCTACACCTTC
.	TRBJ2-3	TRBD1	TRBV28	CASSFGTGSTDTQYF	TGTGCCAGCAGTTTTGGGACAGGCAGCACAGATACGCAGTATTTT
.	TRBJ1-1	.	TRBV27	CASSSSSGPRKAFF	TGTGCCAGCAGTTCCTCCTCAGGCCCGAGGAAAGCTTTCTTT
.	TRBJ1-2	TRBD1	TRBV5-6	CASRRQGRNYGYTF	TGTGCCAGCAGACGACAGGGTCGGAACTATGGCTACACCTTC
.	TRBJ1-2	.	TRBV19	CASSRGDTLNYGYTF	TGTGCCAGTAGCCGAGGGGACACCCTTAACTATGGCTACACCTTC
.	TRBJ2-1	.	TRBV5-4	CASSLGSQGPPSYNEQFF	TGTGCCAGCAGCTTGGGATCCCAGGGCCCACCCTCCTACAATGAGCAGTTCTTC
.	TRBJ2-7	.	TRBV2	CASSVASLGEQYF	TGTGCCAGCAGTGTTGCCAGCCTGGGCGAGCAGTACTTC
once	TRBJ2-7	.	TRBV5-1	CASSLSPRENEQYF	TGCGCCAGCAGCTTGTCCCCCCGGGAGAACGAGCAGTACTTC
once	TRBJ1-2	.	TRBV7-8	CASSLDPGYGYTF	TGTGCCAGCAGCTTAGATCCAGGCTATGGCTACACCTTC
.	TRBJ2-2	.	TRBV5-6	CASTRTGNTGELFF	TGTGCCAGCACCCGGACGGGGAACACCGGGGAGCTGTTTTTT
.	TRBJ1-1	.	TRBV19	CASSSRREFRRVNTEAFF	TGTGCCAGTAGCTCTCGGCGGGAATTCAGGCGGGTGAACACTGAAGCTTTCTTT
.	TRBJ2-7	.	TRBV4-3	CASSREEGGVYEQYF	TGCGCCAGCAGCCGAGAAGAGGGTGGGGTCTACGAGCAGTACTTC